This entry lists 24 T cell receptor beta chains sequenced from one sample in a study of T and B cells in COVID-19 patients. BIOMED2 TRB-A/B primer pools were used in multiplex TRB PCR. One entry per CDR3 protein results from TCRdb running MiXCR on the multiplex PCR reads. This sample carries about 8,000 distinct CDR3 sequences, 26% of them seen once, and the ten largest clones take around a sixth. TRB was amplified from approximately 250-480 ng of blood genomic DNA. Sequenced input: blood. These receptors were collected from a human donor with active COVID-19.

The chain has TRBV7-2 and TRBJ1-1; D uncertain. This CDR3 spans 14 amino acids. The V end lost 5 bases, the J end lost 1 base, and 11 bases lay between the germline ends. From germline, CDR1 is SGHTA and CDR2 FQGNSA. The CDR3 region is CASSPDVRNTEAFF. The CDR3, as DNA: TGTGCCAGCAGCCCGGACGTTCGGAACACTGAAGCTTTCTTT.

This clonotype has just a few counts. The rearrangement joins TRBV18 to TRBJ1-1; D call uncertain. There are 12 residues in the CDR3. CDR1 is KGHSH and CDR2 is LQKENI in the germline V gene. V lost 3 bases, J lost 6 bases, and 8 bases lay in between. The CDR3 is CASSPSLPEAFF. CDR3 coding DNA: TGTGCCAGCTCACCGAGTCTGCCTGAAGCTTTCTTT. The full variable domain, in which reference TRBV18 and TRBJ1-1 provide the parts outside the CDR3, is NAGVMQNPRHLVRRRGQEARLRCSPMKGHSHVYWYRQLPEEGLKFMVYLQKENIIDESGMPKERFSAEFPKEGPSILRIQQVVRGDSAAYFCASSPSLPEAFFGQGTRLTVV.

This clonotype is medium-sized (0.01 to 0.1%) by share. The rearrangement uses TRBV6-5 and TRBJ2-7; 7 bases map to TRBD1. Germline values: CDR1 MNHEY, CDR2 SVGAGI. This CDR3 has 13 residues. The V gene end was trimmed by 6 bases and the J gene end by 2 bases; junction bases not matched to a gene: 4. CDR3 in DNA: TGTGCCAGCAGGCGTGGGACAGCCTACGAGCAGTACTTC. Translation gives CASRRGTAYEQYF.

This clonotype came up once. The gene calls are TRBV6-5 and TRBJ2-3; perhaps TRBD2 as D (5 bases). CDR3 length: 13 residues. The V gene lost 8 bases and the J gene lost 1 base, with 10 bases spanning the gap. The germline V gene has CDR1 MNHEY and CDR2 SVGAGI. The CDR3 coding sequence is TGTGCCAGCGTATCCGGGGGCACAGATACGCAGTATTTT. Its protein product is CASVSGGTDTQYF.

The chain links TRBV6-2 or TRBV6-3 to TRBJ1-1, with TRBD1 identical over 9 bases. Germline CDR1 MNHEY, CDR2 SVGEGT. With V trimmed by 5 bases and J by 5 bases, 9 bases remained unmatched. This CDR3 has 15 residues. The CDR3 loop reads CASSNTGGGRTEAFF. CDR3 nucleotides: TGTGCCAGCAGTAACACAGGGGGCGGGAGGACTGAAGCTTTCTTT.

This clonotype has a single count. V gene TRBV4-2 combines with J gene TRBJ1-6; D is unresolved. Trimming cost V 0 bases and J 0 bases, with 12 bases left between them. This CDR3 comprises 18 residues. Germline V gene lookup returns CDR1 LGHNA and CDR2 YNFKEQ. The CDR3 DNA reads as TGTGCCAGCAGCCAAGATTTCGGGCAGAGCTCCTATAATTCACCCCTCCACTTT. Residues: CASSQDFGQSSYNSPLHF.

Comments on this clonotype: A much bigger clone sits one base away, suggesting this may be a read error. The rearrangement joins TRBV27 to TRBJ1-2; no definite D call. Per the germline V gene, CDR1 is MNHEY and CDR2 is SMNVEV (reference sequence). The CDR3 sequence is 13 residues long. Trimming cost V 6 bases and J 2 bases, with 10 bases left between them. The CDR3, as DNA: TGTGCCAGCAGCCTGGACGGAAACTATGGCTACACCTTC. This codes for CASSLDGNYGYTF.

The J gene is TRBJ2-2, the V gene TRBV12-3 or TRBV12-4; 7 bases line up with TRBD2. The CDR3 has 13 amino acids. V was clipped by 4 bases and J by 13 bases; unmatched bases: 9. CDR3 loop: CASSSGGRGPLFF. CDR3 nucleotide sequence: TGTGCCAGCAGTTCCGGGGGGAGGGGCCCGCTGTTTTTT.

This clonotype has only one observation. The chain has TRBV20-1 and TRBJ2-1, with D perhaps matching TRBD2 (5 bases). The CDR3 sequence is 16 residues long. Germline values: CDR1 DFQATT, CDR2 SNEGSKA (reference sequence). Trimming removed 0 bases at V and 4 bases at J, with 16 bases between. The CDR3 DNA follows: TGCAGTGCTAGAGAGGAGGAGGAGGCCACTTACAATGAGCAGTTCTTC. It codes for CSAREEEEATYNEQFF.

Concerning this clonotype: A read error may explain this, as a much larger clone is one base away. The J gene is TRBJ2-2, the V gene TRBV27; D is perhaps TRBD2 (7 bases). The CDR3 length is 15 residues. Germline CDR1 is MNHEY and CDR2 is SMNVEV (reference sequence). The CDR3 bases are TGTACCAGCAGTTTAGGCGGGGGCCCCACCGGGGAGCTGTTTTTT. It specifies CTSSLGGGPTGELFF.

A few counts support this clonotype. The rearrangement joins TRBV27 to TRBJ1-1; TRBD1 matches at 8 bases. Per the germline V gene, CDR1 is MNHEY and CDR2 is SMNVEV (reference sequence). V shed 7 bases, J shed 2 bases, and the junction held 12 bases outside the gene matches. This CDR3 comprises 16 residues. The CDR3 sequence is CASKDRALRGNTEAFF. CDR3 nucleotide sequence: TGTGCCAGCAAGGACAGGGCGTTAAGGGGTAACACTGAAGCTTTCTTT.

This clonotype came up many times. The genes are TRBV6-2 or TRBV6-3 and TRBJ2-1; D is undetermined. The germline V gene has CDR1 MNHEY and CDR2 SVGEGT. The CDR3 loop spans 14 amino acids. V lost 2 bases and J 6 bases, leaving 11 bases between the germline ends. CDR3 in DNA: TGTGCCAGCAGTTACCGAGCGAGGTTCAATGAGCAGTTCTTC. Protein sequence: CASSYRARFNEQFF.

Worth noting for this clonotype: With a much larger clone just one base away, this may be a read error. The rearrangement uses TRBV7-6 and TRBJ2-7, with 8 bases that match TRBD2. The CDR3 loop spans 13 amino acids. The germline CDR1 and CDR2 sequences are SGHVS and FNYEAQ. As DNA, the CDR3 is TGTTCCAGCAGCTTAGCGGGGACTTACGAGCAGTACTTC. Amino acids: CSSSLAGTYEQYF.

This chain connects TRBV6-5 to TRBJ1-2; 11 nucleotides agree with TRBD1. The germline V gene encodes CDR1 MNHEY and CDR2 SVGAGI. There are 14 residues in the CDR3. Trimming removed 4 bases from V and 4 bases from J; junction bases left unmatched: 2. The CDR3 loop is CASSFGTGGYGYTF. The CDR3 nucleotides are TGTGCCAGCAGTTTTGGGACAGGGGGCTATGGCTACACCTTC.

In its sample, this clonotype ranks as medium-sized (0.01 to 0.1%). The CDR3: CATSRGRDQAYEQYF. In DNA form, the CDR3 reads TGTGCCACCAGCAGAGGTCGGGACCAAGCCTACGAGCAGTACTTC. V gene TRBV15 combines with J gene TRBJ2-7; D is possibly TRBD1 or TRBD2 (5 bases each). Trimming pared 1 base from V and 2 bases from J, leaving 12 bases between. Germline CDR1 LNHNV, CDR2 YYDKDF (reference sequence). The CDR3 runs to 15 residues.

This chain connects TRBV28 to TRBJ1-2; 7 positions agree with TRBD1. CDR3 length equals 14 residues. V trimming: 5 bases; J trimming: 7 bases; junction bases outside the gene matches: 10. Germline CDR1 MDHEN, CDR2 SYDVKM. CDR3 nucleotides: TGTGCCAGCAGTCTGGAAACAGGGGTGAGTGGCTACACCTTC. This sequence encodes CASSLETGVSGYTF.

This clonotype was seen a few times. The V gene is TRBV27, the J gene TRBJ1-2; 7 positions match TRBD1. J was trimmed by 9 bases and V by 4 bases; bases with no gene match: 8. The germline V gene encodes CDR1 MNHEY and CDR2 SMNVEV (reference sequence). There are 13 residues in the CDR3. The CDR3 reads CASSWYRDSSYTF. The CDR3 bases are TGTGCCAGCAGTTGGTATCGGGACAGCAGCTACACCTTC.

By its share, this clonotype is medium-sized. The V gene is TRBV19, the J gene TRBJ2-7, with 7 bases aligning to TRBD1. CDR3 length: 13 amino acids. The V segment lost 4 bases and the J segment 1 base; nucleotides outside the gene matches: 1. Germline CDR1 reads LNHDA; CDR2 reads SQIVND (reference sequence). The CDR3 protein is CASSTDRSYEQYF. DNA for the CDR3: TGTGCCAGTAGTACGGACAGGTCCTACGAGCAGTACTTC. The full variable domain, its missing parts supplied by reference TRBV19 and TRBJ2-7, is DGGITQSPKYLFRKEGQNVTLSCEQNLNHDAMYWYRQDPGQGLRLIYYSQIVNDFQKGDIAEGYSVSREKKESFPLTVTSAQKNPTAFYLCASSTDRSYEQYFGPGTRLTVT.

This clonotype has more than one count but fewer than ten. The rearrangement joins TRBV6-2 or TRBV6-3 to TRBJ2-5; weak D call: TRBD1 (5 bases). CDR3 length: 16 residues. CDR1 is MNHEY, CDR2 SVGEGT, per germline. Trimming pared 5 bases from V and 5 bases from J, leaving 21 bases between. The CDR3 loop reads CASSKGQGLPVETQYF. The CDR3 DNA follows: TGTGCCAGCAGTAAGGGGCAGGGCTTACCAGTCGAGACCCAGTACTTC.

This sequence joins TRBV6-4 and TRBJ1-3; D is unresolved. The ends were cut back, 0 bases at V and 3 bases at J, with 18 bases in the middle. Germline V lookup: CDR1 MRHNA, CDR2 SNTAGT. The CDR3 has 18 amino acids. CDR3 DNA sequence: TGTGCCAGCAGTGACTCGAAGGGCTACGCAGCGGTTGGAAACACCATATATTTT. This codes for CASSDSKGYAAVGNTIYF.

By sample share, this clonotype is medium-sized. CDR3 nucleotide sequence: TGCAGCGTTACTACTCGTGACAGGGGTCCTTCTCGCCCTTACAATGAGCAGTTCTTC. Translation: CSVTTRDRGPSRPYNEQFF. The V and J genes are TRBV29-1 and TRBJ2-1; 8 bases fit TRBD1. Germline trimming cut 5 bases from V and 4 bases from J; bases unmatched to any gene: 22. The CDR3 totals 19 residues. The germline CDR1 and CDR2 sequences are SQVTM and ANQGSEA.

The sample holds a few counts of this clonotype. This chain connects TRBV5-1 to TRBJ2-3; D perhaps matches TRBD2 (7 bases). The CDR3 sequence is 15 residues long. Between the trimmed V and J ends, which lost 4 bases and 2 bases, there was a span of 14 bases. Looked up from germline, CDR1 is SGHRS and CDR2 is YFSETQ. The CDR3 coding sequence is TGCGCCAGCAGCCCGGAGGGGGGGTACACAGATACGCAGTATTTT. Translation gives CASSPEGGYTDTQYF.

Concerning this clonotype: Likely a read error: the CDR3 ends without its conserved phenylalanine or tryptophan. This chain links TRBV10-1 with TRBJ2-5; D may correspond to TRBD1 or TRBD2 (5 bases each). V was clipped by 4 bases and J by 5 bases, with 14 bases between them. Germline V gene data show CDR1 as WNHNN and CDR2 as SYGVQD (reference sequence). The CDR3 extends over 14 amino acids. The CDR3 DNA sequence: TGCGCCAGCAGTGCACGGGGCGCTTGGGAGACCCAGTACTTG. Protein sequence: CASSARGAWETQYL.

The chain joins TRBV7-9 to TRBJ2-3; 7 positions match TRBD2. Germline V gives CDR1 SEHNR, CDR2 FQNEAQ (reference sequence). The CDR3 loop spans 16 amino acids. Trimming at V came to 4 bases and at J to 3 bases, leaving 10 bases not matched to a gene. CDR3 region: CASSSPGGGATDTQYF. Here the CDR3 DNA reads TGTGCCAGCAGCTCCCCGGGGGGAGGGGCGACAGATACGCAGTATTTT.